This T cell receptor (beta chain) is drawn from a study of blood T cell repertoires in COVID-19. Clones were sequenced by immunoSEQ multiplex PCR, and TCRdb holds only the in-frame ones, with some missing. The table lists roughly 60,000 clones, 87% of them singletons. The CDR3 covers 17 residues. V shed 3 bases and J 4 bases; nucleotides not matched to a gene: 9. CDR1 is SGHAT and CDR2 is FQNNGV in the germline V gene. The V gene is TRBV11-2, the J gene TRBJ2-4; TRBD1 matches 10 bases. This clonotype was obtained from a human donor with acute or convalescent COVID-19. The donor label of this sample is uncertain. The sequencing sample was made of peripheral blood. The CDR3 protein is CASSFYGLGQGKNIQYF. CDR3 DNA sequence: TGTGCCAGCAGCTTTTACGGTTTGGGACAGGGGAAAAACATTCAGTACTTC.